Below, 5 T cell receptor beta chains from the same sample are listed, as sequenced in a study of beta chain features in type 1 diabetes. Every isolated RNA sample was fully reverse transcribed, so sequencing captured expressed TCRB transcripts. Produced via immunoSEQ multiplex PCR; TCRdb's table is partial and in-frame only. The table shows more than 150,000 clones, with around 10% occurring only once. Sequenced: central memory CD4+ T cells from blood. All receptors derive from a man aged 18 to 29 in good health.

The chain recombines TRBV29-1 with TRBJ1-3, with 7 bases matching TRBD1. Germline-derived CDR1 and CDR2 are SQVTM and ANQGSEA. V shed 6 bases, J shed 0 bases, and the junction held 2 bases outside the gene matches. The CDR3 runs to 13 residues. CDR3 bases: TGCAGCGTCGGGACAGCCTCTGGAAACACCATATATTTT. It translates to CSVGTASGNTIYF.

This clone showed up just a few times. V usage is TRBV5-1 and J usage is TRBJ2-3; a weak D match, TRBD2 (6 bases). V was clipped by 2 bases and J by 2 bases, with 15 bases between them. CDR3 length: 16 residues. The germline V gene encodes CDR1 SGHRS and CDR2 YFSETQ. The CDR3 DNA sequence: TGCGCCAGCAGCTTCGGGAGTAGCGGTAACACAGATACGCAGTATTTT. Encoded protein: CASSFGSSGNTDTQYF.

This clone was picked up a small number of times. J is TRBJ1-6 and V is TRBV14, with TRBD1 matching over 9 bases. V trimming: 4 bases; J trimming: 11 bases; junction bases outside the gene matches: 3. The germline CDR1 and CDR2 sequences are SGHDN and FVKESK. The CDR3 spans 13 residues. CDR3 DNA: TGTGCCAGCAGCCTGGGACAGGGTACACCCCTCCACTTT. Translating it yields CASSLGQGTPLHF.

At least ten counts were recorded for this clone. This chain joins TRBV18 and TRBJ1-2; D ambiguous. With 3 bases removed from V and 2 bases from J, the gap between germline ends came to 13 bases. The CDR3 runs 15 residues. The germline V gene has CDR1 KGHSH and CDR2 LQKENI. The CDR3 DNA sequence: TGTGCCAGCTCACCTAAACAAACAGAGAACTATGGCTACACCTTC. As protein: CASSPKQTENYGYTF.

This clone was picked up a small number of times. The gene calls are TRBV10-3 and TRBJ2-7; 14 bases match TRBD2. The CDR3 sequence is 14 residues long. In germline, CDR1 is ENHRY, CDR2 SYGVKD. After removal of 6 bases from V and 3 bases from J, the junction contained 1 base not matched to a gene. CDR3 sequence reads: CAIRGTSGGYEQYF. CDR3 sequence (DNA): TGTGCCATCAGGGGGACTAGCGGGGGCTACGAGCAGTACTTC.